Listed below are T cell receptor beta chains from one sample, sequenced in a study of T cell repertoires in cytomegalovirus infection. MiXCR, applied by TCRdb to the reads, yields one record per CDR3 protein. The sample includes fewer than 300,000 distinct CDR3 sequences, roughly 23% seen only once; the top ten take roughly 13%. Sequencing was done on a sample of PBMCs. The receptor set was obtained from a human donor in good health (CMV status not recorded). Some clones in this sample may be carry-over from other donors' samples. Each CDR3 is given with its conserved first and last residue. Each record gives: V gene, clone size, D gene, J gene, CDR3 protein, CDR3 DNA. The D gene is left open where the match is weak. The size of a clone is reported for some rows only, either as once, few or many, or as a class for expanded clones.

TRBV2	NA	TRBD1	TRBJ2-1	CASRIRTGDNEQFF	TGTGCCAGCAGGATAAGGACAGGGGATAATGAGCAGTTCTTC
TRBV7-2	few	TRBD2	TRBJ2-3	CASSGLAGAADTQYF	TGTGCCAGCAGCGGGTTAGCGGGAGCCGCAGATACGCAGTATTTT
TRBV25-1	few	TRBD1	TRBJ1-5	CASSQTGTGGNQPQHF	TGTGCCAGCAGCCAGACAGGGACGGGGGGCAATCAGCCCCAGCATTTT
TRBV9	many	NA	TRBJ2-2	CASSPPHGSSRTGELFF	TGTGCCAGCTCCCCCCCCCACGGGTCCTCCCGGACCGGGGAGCTGTTTTTT
TRBV6-6	few	TRBD1	TRBJ1-5	CASSYTPGQGNQPQHF	TGTGCCAGCAGTTACACACCGGGACAGGGCAATCAGCCCCAGCATTTT
TRBV28	NA	NA	TRBJ2-7	CASSLPGQLRYEQYF	TGTGCCAGCAGTTTACCTGGACAGCTTCGGTACGAGCAGTACTTC
TRBV7-2	NA	NA	TRBJ1-1	CASSSWPERGDTEAFF	TGTGCCAGCAGCTCCTGGCCTGAGAGGGGGGACACTGAAGCTTTCTTT
TRBV20-1	NA	NA	TRBJ2-1	CSASLDSSYNEQFF	TGCAGTGCTAGCTTGGATAGCTCCTACAATGAGCAGTTCTTC
TRBV2	few	NA	TRBJ2-5	CASSERTAGSATQYF	TGTGCCAGCAGTGAACGGACGGCGGGCTCAGCGACCCAGTACTTC
TRBV5-4	few	TRBD2	TRBJ2-1	CASSLLAGGPIDEQFF	TGTGCCAGCAGCTTACTAGCGGGAGGGCCTATCGATGAGCAGTTCTTC
TRBV2	NA	NA	TRBJ1-1	CASSEEWEMNTEAFF	TGTGCCAGCAGTGAAGAATGGGAGATGAACACTGAAGCTTTCTTT
TRBV29-1	few	NA	TRBJ2-7	CSGVSVQYF	TGCAGCGGCGTCTCGGTGCAGTACTTC
TRBV28	many	NA	TRBJ2-7	CASRLGTYEQYF	TGTGCCAGCCGTTTGGGGACCTACGAGCAGTACTTC
TRBV27	NA	NA	TRBJ2-2	CASSQDLPGELFF	TGTGCCAGCAGTCAGGACTTGCCCGGGGAGCTGTTTTTT
TRBV10-3	NA	TRBD2	TRBJ2-3	CAISELSGGGADTQYF	TGTGCCATCAGTGAGCTTAGCGGGGGGGGTGCAGATACGCAGTATTTT
TRBV7-2	many	NA	TRBJ1-3	CASSLLVGSGNTIYF	TGTGCCAGCAGCCTTTTGGTGGGGTCCGGAAACACCATATATTTT
TRBV7-9	many	NA	TRBJ2-1	CASSLDYGSNEQFF	TGTGCCAGCAGCTTAGATTACGGGAGTAATGAGCAGTTCTTC
TRBV7-2	many	NA	TRBJ2-1	CASSSLASNEQFF	TGTGCCAGCAGCTCACTAGCTTCCAATGAGCAGTTCTTC
TRBV25-1	NA	TRBD2	TRBJ2-1	CASGELAGVINEQFF	TGTGCCAGCGGGGAACTAGCGGGAGTTATCAATGAGCAGTTCTTC
TRBV9	NA	TRBD1	TRBJ2-7	CASSLGTASSYEQYF	TGTGCCAGCAGCTTGGGGACAGCGAGCTCCTACGAGCAGTACTTC
TRBV6-1	few	TRBD1	TRBJ1-5	CASSHEQRQGTQPQHF	TGTGCCAGCAGTCACGAACAGAGACAGGGAACTCAGCCCCAGCATTTT
TRBV28	NA	TRBD1	TRBJ2-3	CASSFTGQGADTQYF	TGTGCCAGCAGTTTTACGGGACAGGGGGCAGATACGCAGTATTTT
TRBV28	NA	TRBD1	TRBJ1-2	CASSDNRGLGYTF	TGTGCCAGCAGTGATAACAGGGGGCTAGGCTACACCTTC
TRBV7-3	many	NA	TRBJ1-5	CASSLTLLDPQHF	TGTGCCAGCAGCTTAACTCTCCTGGACCCCCAGCATTTT
TRBV14	NA	NA	TRBJ2-7	CASSLLGGTYEQYF	TGTGCCAGCAGCCTCCTGGGTGGTACCTACGAGCAGTACTTC
TRBV7-2	many	NA	TRBJ2-5	CASSLAGPRGETQYF	TGTGCCAGCAGCTTAGCCGGCCCTCGGGGGGAGACCCAGTACTTC
TRBV9	NA	TRBD1	TRBJ1-1	CASKPTGWNPEAFF	TGTGCCAGCAAGCCGACAGGGTGGAACCCTGAAGCTTTCTTT
TRBV7-9	many	NA	TRBJ2-2	CASSLSRLRDGELFF	TGTGCCAGCAGCTTAAGTCGTCTTCGGGACGGGGAGCTGTTTTTT
TRBV2	NA	NA	TRBJ2-2	CASSVAGFAGELFF	TGTGCCAGCAGTGTTGCCGGGTTCGCCGGGGAGCTGTTTTTT
TRBV9	NA	NA	TRBJ2-5	CASSVAAIAETQYF	TGTGCCAGCAGCGTAGCTGCAATAGCGGAGACCCAGTACTTC
TRBV4-1	few	TRBD2	TRBJ2-2	CASSPRTSGRPGELFF	TGCGCCAGCAGCCCTCGGACTAGCGGGAGGCCCGGGGAGCTGTTTTTT
TRBV4-1	NA	TRBD2	TRBJ2-1	CASSQDLLAVEQFF	TGCGCCAGCAGCCAAGATTTACTAGCGGTAGAGCAGTTCTTC
TRBV29-1	NA	NA	TRBJ2-1	CSVTRSGTPLF	TGCAGCGTCACGAGATCCGGGACACCACTCTTC
TRBV29-1	NA	NA	TRBJ1-1	CRSEGSSTEAFF	TGCAGGTCGGAGGGATCAAGCACTGAAGCTTTCTTT
TRBV5-1	NA	NA	TRBJ2-5	CASAMGAQETQYF	TGCGCCAGCGCCATGGGAGCTCAGGAGACCCAGTACTTC
TRBV7-6	many	NA	TRBJ2-3	CASSPRGNPTPLDTQYF	TGTGCCAGCAGCCCGAGGGGCAACCCAACGCCCCTGGATACGCAGTATTTT
TRBV5-6	few	NA	TRBJ1-2	CASSFTGYYGYTF	TGTGCCAGCAGCTTCACAGGGTACTATGGCTACACCTTC
TRBV7-2	many	NA	TRBJ2-7	CASSSRVARPYEQYF	TGTGCCAGCAGCTCCCGGGTAGCGAGGCCCTACGAGCAGTACTTC
TRBV28	NA	TRBD1	TRBJ1-2	CASSLGQGHYGYTF	TGTGCCAGCAGTTTGGGACAGGGCCATTATGGCTACACCTTC
TRBV7-3	NA	TRBD2	TRBJ2-1	CASSIHSGGASDEQFF	TGTGCCAGCAGCATTCATAGCGGGGGGGCCTCTGATGAGCAGTTCTTC
TRBV7-2	many	NA	TRBJ2-7	CASSSRGGVHEQYF	TGTGCCAGCAGCTCCCGAGGGGGAGTCCACGAGCAGTACTTC
TRBV5-1	NA	NA	TRBJ1-1	CASSLFWGSDTEAFF	TGCGCCAGCAGCTTGTTCTGGGGGTCGGACACTGAAGCTTTCTTT